The rows below give T cell receptor beta chains drawn from one sample of a study of blood T cell repertoires in COVID-19. Method: immunoSEQ multiplex PCR; TCRdb's copy keeps in-frame clones and lacks some. The data show over 200,000 clones, with around 90% seen just once and over 9.5% held by the top ten. Sequencing used peripheral blood. These receptors were obtained from a woman aged 18-29 years who had recovered from COVID-19. The CDR3 runs from the conserved cysteine through the conserved F or W. The D gene is left open where the match is weak. A row's size may be missing; if present it is once, few, many or a size class.

clone_size: NA
v_call: TRBV12-3/TRBV12-4
j_call: TRBJ1-2
d_call: NA
cdr3_nt: TGTGCCAGCAGACAGAGACAGCTACATGGCTACACCTTC
cdr3_aa: CASRQRQLHGYTF

clone_size: NA
v_call: TRBV28
j_call: TRBJ1-2
d_call: NA
cdr3_nt: TGTGCCAGCAGCCAGACGGGATACTATGGCTACACCTTC
cdr3_aa: CASSQTGYYGYTF

clone_size: NA
v_call: TRBV29-1
j_call: TRBJ2-1
d_call: TRBD2
cdr3_nt: TGCAGCGTTGCGGGACTAGCGGGAGTAGGGCAGTTCTTC
cdr3_aa: CSVAGLAGVGQFF

clone_size: NA
v_call: TRBV2
j_call: TRBJ1-3
d_call: NA
cdr3_nt: TGTGCCAGCAGTGAATTGGGCAGAAGCTCTGGAAACACCATATATTTT
cdr3_aa: CASSELGRSSGNTIYF

clone_size: NA
v_call: TRBV5-4
j_call: TRBJ2-7
d_call: TRBD2
cdr3_nt: TGTGCCAGCAGCCACCGGGGACTAGCGACTTACGAGCAGTACTTC
cdr3_aa: CASSHRGLATYEQYF

clone_size: NA
v_call: TRBV21-1
j_call: TRBJ2-7
d_call: NA
cdr3_nt: TGTGCCAGCCCCGGGACAGGCCCCTACGAGCAGTACTTC
cdr3_aa: CASPGTGPYEQYF

clone_size: NA
v_call: TRBV2
j_call: TRBJ2-2
d_call: NA
cdr3_nt: TGTGCCAGCGAGGCTACCACCGGGGAGCTGTTTTTT
cdr3_aa: CASEATTGELFF

clone_size: NA
v_call: TRBV27
j_call: TRBJ2-7
d_call: TRBD1
cdr3_nt: TGTGCCAGCAGTTTAATCGGGACAGGGTACGAGCAGTACTTC
cdr3_aa: CASSLIGTGYEQYF

clone_size: NA
v_call: TRBV19
j_call: TRBJ2-2
d_call: NA
cdr3_nt: TGTGCCAGTAGTAGACAGAAGTTCACCGGGGAGCTGTTTTTT
cdr3_aa: CASSRQKFTGELFF

clone_size: NA
v_call: TRBV30
j_call: TRBJ1-2
d_call: NA
cdr3_nt: TGTGCCTGGAGTGGAACGTGGCAGGGCCGTGGCTACACCTTC
cdr3_aa: CAWSGTWQGRGYTF

clone_size: NA
v_call: TRBV4-3
j_call: TRBJ1-1
d_call: NA
cdr3_nt: TGCGCCAGCAGCCCGGCATTGGGGGCTAACACTGAAGCTTTCTTT
cdr3_aa: CASSPALGANTEAFF

clone_size: NA
v_call: TRBV18
j_call: TRBJ2-6
d_call: TRBD1
cdr3_nt: TGTGCCAGCTCCCATGGGCAGGGGGCTGCGTCTGGGGCCAACGTCCTGACTTTC
cdr3_aa: CASSHGQGAASGANVLTF

clone_size: NA
v_call: TRBV27
j_call: TRBJ1-2
d_call: NA
cdr3_nt: TGTGCCAGCAGTTCCTCTTACGGGGGGCGCGACTACACCTTC
cdr3_aa: CASSSSYGGRDYTF

clone_size: NA
v_call: TRBV21-1
j_call: TRBJ1-1
d_call: NA
cdr3_nt: TGTGCCAGCAGTATCGTGAGGACAGGGTGGGCCGAAGCTTTCTTT
cdr3_aa: CASSIVRTGWAEAFF

clone_size: NA
v_call: TRBV19
j_call: TRBJ1-6
d_call: TRBD1
cdr3_nt: TGTGCCAGTAGTATCCAGGGGGCCTTATCACCCCTCCACTTT
cdr3_aa: CASSIQGALSPLHF

clone_size: NA
v_call: TRBV5-6
j_call: TRBJ2-1
d_call: NA
cdr3_nt: TGTGCCAGCAGCCTCGGACAGACCCTCTACAATGAGCAGTTCTTC
cdr3_aa: CASSLGQTLYNEQFF

clone_size: NA
v_call: TRBV4-2
j_call: TRBJ2-1
d_call: TRBD2
cdr3_nt: TGTGCCAGCAGCCAAGATTTGGGGACTAGCAATGAGCAGTTCTTC
cdr3_aa: CASSQDLGTSNEQFF

clone_size: NA
v_call: TRBV29-1
j_call: TRBJ2-7
d_call: NA
cdr3_nt: TGCAGCGTTGAAGTGTCGTACGAGCAGTACTTC
cdr3_aa: CSVEVSYEQYF

clone_size: NA
v_call: TRBV9
j_call: TRBJ2-1
d_call: TRBD2
cdr3_nt: TGTGCCAGCAGCGTAGGAGCGGGAGGCTTCTACAATGAGCAGTTCTTC
cdr3_aa: CASSVGAGGFYNEQFF

clone_size: NA
v_call: TRBV29-1
j_call: TRBJ1-2
d_call: TRBD1
cdr3_nt: TGCAGCGCTTCTACCGGGACAGGGAGGAAAGGCTACACCTTC
cdr3_aa: CSASTGTGRKGYTF

clone_size: NA
v_call: TRBV27
j_call: TRBJ2-2
d_call: TRBD2
cdr3_nt: TGTGCCAGCAGTTTCTTGGCGGGAGATGGCACCGGGGAGCTGTTTTTT
cdr3_aa: CASSFLAGDGTGELFF

clone_size: NA
v_call: TRBV19
j_call: TRBJ2-1
d_call: TRBD2
cdr3_nt: TGTGCCAGTAGCGGACTAGCGGGAGTTGCAAATGAGCAGTTCTTC
cdr3_aa: CASSGLAGVANEQFF

clone_size: NA
v_call: TRBV9
j_call: TRBJ2-2
d_call: TRBD2
cdr3_nt: TGTGCCAGCAGCGAGCGGGGTCACACCGGGGAGCTGTTTTTT
cdr3_aa: CASSERGHTGELFF

clone_size: NA
v_call: TRBV5-6
j_call: TRBJ2-7
d_call: NA
cdr3_nt: TGTGCCAGCGCCCCCGGGGGGCCCTACGAGCAGTACTTC
cdr3_aa: CASAPGGPYEQYF

clone_size: NA
v_call: TRBV7-2
j_call: TRBJ1-5
d_call: NA
cdr3_nt: TGTGCCAGCCGCCTAAATTCGGATCAGCCCCAGCATTTT
cdr3_aa: CASRLNSDQPQHF

clone_size: NA
v_call: TRBV5-1
j_call: TRBJ1-6
d_call: NA
cdr3_nt: TGCGCCAGCAGCTCGGACAACTCCTATAATTCACCCCTCCACTTT
cdr3_aa: CASSSDNSYNSPLHF

clone_size: NA
v_call: TRBV6-2/TRBV6-3
j_call: TRBJ1-5
d_call: TRBD1
cdr3_nt: TGTGCCAGCAGTGAGGGACAGCATAGCAATCAGCCCCAGCATTTT
cdr3_aa: CASSEGQHSNQPQHF

clone_size: NA
v_call: TRBV15
j_call: TRBJ2-1
d_call: NA
cdr3_nt: TGTGCCACCAGCAGGGGGCGATATGAGCAGTTCTTC
cdr3_aa: CATSRGRYEQFF

clone_size: NA
v_call: TRBV19
j_call: TRBJ1-2
d_call: TRBD1
cdr3_nt: TGTGCCAGTAAACCTACAGGGGGCATTGGGGGCTACACCTTC
cdr3_aa: CASKPTGGIGGYTF

clone_size: NA
v_call: TRBV30
j_call: TRBJ2-7
d_call: NA
cdr3_nt: TGTGCCTGGAGTGTACGTGGCGGCTCCTACGAGCAGTACTTC
cdr3_aa: CAWSVRGGSYEQYF

clone_size: NA
v_call: TRBV30
j_call: TRBJ2-1
d_call: TRBD2
cdr3_nt: TGTGCCTTACATAGCGGGAGCTTCTATGAGCAGTTCTTC
cdr3_aa: CALHSGSFYEQFF

clone_size: once
v_call: TRBV6-2/TRBV6-3
j_call: TRBJ2-2
d_call: TRBD2
cdr3_nt: TGTGCCAGCAGTTACCGCTCCGGGACTAGCGGATTGGGGCTGTTTTTT
cdr3_aa: CASSYRSGTSGLGLFF

clone_size: once
v_call: TRBV11-3
j_call: TRBJ2-7
d_call: TRBD2
cdr3_nt: TGTGCCAGCAGCGAAGAAGGAATGGGTAGCGGGATATCCCCCTACGAGCAGTACTTC
cdr3_aa: CASSEEGMGSGISPYEQYF

clone_size: NA
v_call: TRBV6-5
j_call: TRBJ2-6
d_call: NA
cdr3_nt: TGTGCCAGCAGTTTCAGGGTTTCTGGGGCCAACGTCCTGACTTTC
cdr3_aa: CASSFRVSGANVLTF

clone_size: NA
v_call: TRBV5-1
j_call: TRBJ2-1
d_call: NA
cdr3_nt: TGCGCCAGCAGCTCTTCCGGGTCTATATACAATGAGCAGTTCTTC
cdr3_aa: CASSSSGSIYNEQFF

clone_size: NA
v_call: TRBV2
j_call: TRBJ1-2
d_call: NA
cdr3_nt: TGTGCCAGCAGTGCTGAGCCCAACTATGGCTACACCTTC
cdr3_aa: CASSAEPNYGYTF

clone_size: NA
v_call: TRBV4-3
j_call: TRBJ2-7
d_call: NA
cdr3_nt: TGCGCCAGCAGCCAACACACCTTTACCTACGAGCAGTACTTC
cdr3_aa: CASSQHTFTYEQYF

clone_size: NA
v_call: TRBV7-2
j_call: TRBJ2-7
d_call: TRBD2
cdr3_nt: TGTGCCAGCAGCTTAGGGGGCGGGAGAGACCACGAGCAGTACTTC
cdr3_aa: CASSLGGGRDHEQYF

clone_size: NA
v_call: TRBV11-1
j_call: TRBJ1-2
d_call: NA
cdr3_nt: TGTGCCAGCAGCCCTCGTAGGGGACTCTATGGCTACACCTTC
cdr3_aa: CASSPRRGLYGYTF

clone_size: NA
v_call: TRBV27
j_call: TRBJ2-3
d_call: NA
cdr3_nt: TGTGCCAGCAGTTTGCGGGGTGCGACAGATGCGCAGTATTTT
cdr3_aa: CASSLRGATDAQYF

clone_size: once
v_call: TRBV9
j_call: TRBJ1-3
d_call: TRBD1
cdr3_nt: TGTGCCAGCAGCGATCCTCTGGACAGGCGCTCTGGAAACACCATATATTTT
cdr3_aa: CASSDPLDRRSGNTIYF

clone_size: NA
v_call: TRBV6-5
j_call: TRBJ1-2
d_call: NA
cdr3_nt: TGTGCCAGCAGCCTTGGTAGCTTCGATGGCTGCACCTTC
cdr3_aa: CASSLGSFDGCTF

clone_size: NA
v_call: TRBV5-5
j_call: TRBJ1-2
d_call: NA
cdr3_nt: TGTGCCAGCAGCTCGGGGGTTAACTATGGCTACACCTTC
cdr3_aa: CASSSGVNYGYTF

clone_size: NA
v_call: TRBV7-9
j_call: TRBJ2-1
d_call: TRBD2
cdr3_nt: TGTGCCAGCAGCTTAGCGGGACTAGCGGGAGGGCCCTCCAATGAGCAGTTCTTC
cdr3_aa: CASSLAGLAGGPSNEQFF

clone_size: few
v_call: TRBV19
j_call: TRBJ2-1
d_call: TRBD2
cdr3_nt: TGTGCCAGTAGTAAGCCCGCTAGCGGGAGGGCATCCTACAATGAGCAGTTCTTC
cdr3_aa: CASSKPASGRASYNEQFF